This T cell receptor (beta chain) comes out of a study of T cells in localized non-small cell lung cancer. The repertoire was sequenced with immunoSEQ multiplex PCR; TCRdb's copy has only in-frame clones and lacks some. Among tens of thousands of clones listed, about four fifths were seen once. Trimming removed 1 base from V and 3 bases from J, with 10 bases in between. The V gene's germline CDR1 is MGHRA and CDR2 YSYEKL. The CDR3 totals 15 residues. This TCR was sampled from a male donor aged 60 or over with stage III squamous cell lung carcinoma. The sequences come from peripheral blood, collected before any cancer treatment. This rearrangement joins TRBV4-1 to TRBJ1-5; tentative D call: TRBD1 (5 bases). The chain's CDR3 is CASSQGPGYNQPQHF. The CDR3 nucleotides are TGCGCCAGCAGCCAAGGGCCAGGGTACAATCAGCCCCAGCATTTT.